This is a list of T cell receptor beta chains from one sample in a study of T cells in Graves' hyperthyroidism and ophthalmopathy. TCRdb re-analysed the multiplex PCR reads in MiXCR, keeping a single row per CDR3 protein. The table has about 720,000 distinct CDR3 sequences, approximately 16% seen once; the top ten hold around 7.7%. Specimen: blood. The receptors here all came from a man between 18 and 29 years old with Graves' hyperthyroidism. CDR3s include the opening cysteine and the closing phenylalanine or tryptophan. A D gene is named only where the DNA matches it firmly. Size values are once, few and many counts, or a class for expanded clones, and some rows have none.

D	V	J	size	CDR3	DNA
-	TRBV7-9	TRBJ2-5	-	CASSIHRNSRETQYF	TGTGCCAGCAGCATTCACAGGAATTCCCGGGAGACCCAGTACTTC
-	TRBV6-2/TRBV6-3	TRBJ2-5	many	CASCTGLKVGETQYF	TGTGCCAGCTGCACTGGGTTAAAGGTGGGAGAGACCCAGTACTTC
-	TRBV18	TRBJ2-7	many	CASSQTLVSEQYF	TGTGCCAGCTCACAAACCCTAGTCAGTGAGCAGTACTTC
-	TRBV12-3/TRBV12-4	TRBJ2-1	many	CASKAGYNEQFF	TGTGCCAGCAAGGCAGGATACAATGAGCAGTTCTTC
-	TRBV28	TRBJ2-7	many	CASSLIQMSYEQYF	TGTGCCAGCAGTTTAATACAGATGTCCTACGAGCAGTACTTC
-	TRBV29-1	TRBJ1-1	few	CSVEGVGANTEAFF	TGCAGCGTTGAAGGAGTAGGGGCAAACACTGAAGCTTTCTTT
-	TRBV15	TRBJ1-1	-	CATSVPNTEAFF	TGTGCCACCAGCGTTCCGAACACTGAAGCTTTCTTT
-	TRBV6-2/TRBV6-3	TRBJ2-1	many	CASSSSVSSYNEQFF	TGTGCCAGCAGTTCGAGCGTGAGCTCCTACAATGAGCAGTTCTTC
-	TRBV20-1	TRBJ2-1	-	CSVADPYNEQFF	TGCAGTGTAGCTGATCCCTACAATGAGCAGTTCTTC
-	TRBV6-1	TRBJ1-5	many	CATHVEGMGQPQHF	TGTGCCACCCACGTGGAGGGAATGGGTCAGCCCCAGCATTTT
-	TRBV5-1	TRBJ1-3	-	CASSPGMLSDTIYF	TGTGCCAGCAGCCCCGGGATGTTATCGGACACCATATATTTT
-	TRBV7-9	TRBJ1-4	-	CASSLEQGLEKLFF	TGTGCCAGCAGCTTAGAGCAAGGTTTAGAAAAACTGTTTTTT
TRBD1	TRBV6-1	TRBJ2-1	few	CASSPGQGLSEQFF	TGTGCCAGCAGTCCGGGACAGGGATTGAGTGAGCAGTTCTTC
-	TRBV19	TRBJ2-1	few	CASSIGGLRSNEQFF	TGTGCCAGTAGTATCGGGGGCCTACGGTCTAATGAGCAGTTCTTC
TRBD1	TRBV7-9	TRBJ2-4	-	CASSFGTGAPIQYF	TGTGCCAGCAGCTTTGGGACAGGGGCTCCTATTCAGTACTTC
TRBD1	TRBV20-1	TRBJ2-5	-	CSARDPHRDRGRQETQYF	TGCAGTGCTAGAGACCCCCACCGGGACAGGGGGCGACAAGAGACCCAGTACTTC
TRBD2	TRBV29-1	TRBJ2-1	-	CSVGMVAGLESKGYNEQFF	TGCAGCGTTGGTATGGTAGCGGGACTTGAGTCAAAGGGTTACAATGAGCAGTTCTTC
-	TRBV28	TRBJ1-1	many	CASSPVGVANTEAFF	TGTGCCAGCAGTCCCGTGGGGGTGGCGAACACTGAAGCTTTCTTT
TRBD2	TRBV12-5	TRBJ2-1	-	CASGGTQGSTSGSPYNEQFF	TGTGCTAGTGGTGGCACACAGGGCTCAACTAGCGGGAGCCCCTACAATGAGCAGTTCTTC
TRBD1	TRBV20-1	TRBJ1-5	-	CSGDRDREGNQPQHF	TGCAGTGGGGATAGAGACAGGGAGGGCAATCAGCCCCAGCATTTT
TRBD1	TRBV12-3/TRBV12-4	TRBJ1-1	many	CASSWGQGANTEAFF	TGTGCCAGCAGTTGGGGACAGGGAGCGAACACTGAAGCTTTCTTT
-	TRBV27	TRBJ2-5	few	CASSSGPGSRETQYF	TGTGCCAGCAGTTCCGGCCCAGGGTCCCGAGAGACCCAGTACTTC
-	TRBV28	TRBJ2-7	many	CASRYSRLNYEQYF	TGTGCCAGCAGGTATAGCAGACTGAACTACGAGCAGTACTTC
TRBD2	TRBV2	TRBJ2-1	many	CASSEEVAGYNEQFF	TGTGCCAGCAGTGAGGAGGTAGCGGGCTACAATGAGCAGTTCTTC
TRBD1	TRBV27	TRBJ1-2	few	CASSFSGTGAGYTF	TGTGCCAGCAGTTTTTCCGGGACAGGGGCTGGCTACACCTTC
-	TRBV20-1	TRBJ2-2	-	CSAAHQTGELFF	TGCAGTGCAGCACATCAGACCGGGGAGCTGTTTTTT
-	TRBV29-1	TRBJ1-1	-	CSVDEGTEAFF	TGCAGCGTTGACGAGGGCACTGAAGCTTTCTTT
TRBD1	TRBV7-2	TRBJ2-7	many	CASSFNRGHSYEQYF	TGTGCCAGCAGCTTTAACAGGGGGCACTCCTACGAGCAGTACTTC
-	TRBV7-3	TRBJ2-7	few	CASSSYPGPNYEQYF	TGTGCCAGCAGTTCGTATCCGGGACCGAACTACGAGCAGTACTTC
-	TRBV9	TRBJ2-7	-	CASSVGLRSDDEQYF	TGTGCCAGCAGCGTAGGTCTCAGAAGTGACGACGAGCAGTACTTC
TRBD2	TRBV29-1	TRBJ2-7	few	CSVDGRSGSGEQYF	TGCAGCGTTGACGGTCGTAGCGGGAGTGGCGAGCAGTACTTC
TRBD2	TRBV5-6	TRBJ2-7	few	CASSLLQREDYEQYF	TGTGCCAGCAGCTTGTTGCAGCGGGAGGACTACGAGCAGTACTTC
TRBD2	TRBV7-9	TRBJ2-1	many	CASSLPGTTAEQFF	TGTGCCAGCAGTTTACCAGGGACTACGGCTGAGCAGTTCTTC
-	TRBV27	TRBJ2-1	many	CASRTGPLYNEQFF	TGTGCCAGCAGAACGGGACCCCTCTACAATGAGCAGTTCTTC
TRBD1	TRBV19	TRBJ2-2	-	CASSSDRGTGELFF	TGTGCCAGTAGTTCGGACAGGGGTACCGGGGAGCTGTTTTTT
-	TRBV28	TRBJ2-7	many	CASSLIGTYEQYF	TGTGCCAGCAGTTTAATAGGGACCTACGAGCAGTACTTC
TRBD2	TRBV28	TRBJ2-1	many	CASSPGSVAGYNEQFF	TGTGCCAGCAGTCCCGGATCGGTAGCGGGCTACAATGAGCAGTTCTTC
-	TRBV15	TRBJ2-7	few	CATRKGWQGQYEQYF	TGTGCCACCAGAAAGGGGTGGCAGGGTCAGTACGAGCAGTACTTC
-	TRBV3-1	TRBJ1-5	many	CASSRYRDNQPQHF	TGTGCCAGCAGCCGATACAGGGATAATCAGCCCCAGCATTTT
-	TRBV4-1	TRBJ2-7	few	CASSQGLNSPYEQYF	TGCGCCAGCAGCCAGGGACTGAACTCCCCCTACGAGCAGTACTTC
TRBD1	TRBV20-1	TRBJ2-3	many	CSARGQGPTDTQYF	TGCAGTGCTAGGGGACAGGGGCCCACAGATACGCAGTATTTT
-	TRBV28	TRBJ1-1	many	CASSFDQNTEAFF	TGTGCCAGCAGTTTCGACCAGAACACTGAAGCTTTCTTT
TRBD2	TRBV6-2/TRBV6-3	TRBJ2-3	few	CASRPTSGRLPPNTQYF	TGTGCCAGCAGACCGACTAGCGGGAGGCTTCCGCCGAATACGCAGTATTTT
TRBD2	TRBV11-1	TRBJ2-5	few	CASSEPGGTGETQYF	TGTGCCAGCAGCGAACCGGGGGGGACGGGGGAGACCCAGTACTTC
-	TRBV28	TRBJ2-7	-	CASSQSRYEQYF	TGTGCCAGCAGCCAGTCAAGGTACGAGCAGTACTTC
-	TRBV28	TRBJ1-1	many	CASSTFYRDEAFF	TGTGCCAGCAGTACTTTTTATAGGGACGAAGCTTTCTTT
-	TRBV27	TRBJ2-7	few	CASSLFPATPHEQYF	TGTGCCAGCAGTTTATTTCCAGCGACCCCCCACGAGCAGTACTTC
-	TRBV6-1	TRBJ2-1	-	CASSSISWHEQFF	TGTGCCAGCAGTTCTATCTCGTGGCATGAGCAGTTCTTC
-	TRBV6-1	TRBJ2-3	many	CASTIASRTDTQYF	TGTGCCAGCACAATAGCATCCCGCACAGATACGCAGTATTTT
-	TRBV29-1	TRBJ1-1	-	CSFTTMNTEAFF	TGCAGCTTTACAACAATGAACACTGAAGCTTTCTTT
-	TRBV10-3	TRBJ1-2	many	CAISESAQGYGYTF	TGTGCCATCAGTGAGTCAGCCCAAGGGTATGGCTACACCTTC
-	TRBV2	TRBJ2-5	few	CASSGRPWQETQYF	TGTGCCAGCAGTGGGCGGCCTTGGCAAGAGACCCAGTACTTC
-	TRBV10-3	TRBJ1-2	many	CAISDDGTMYGYTF	TGTGCCATCAGTGACGACGGGACGATGTATGGCTACACCTTC
-	TRBV5-4	TRBJ2-3	few	CASSSGERVDTQYF	TGTGCCAGCAGTTCAGGAGAACGGGTAGATACGCAGTATTTT
-	TRBV28	TRBJ2-2	many	CASSLQVAGELFF	TGTGCCAGCAGCCTCCAGGTAGCCGGGGAGCTGTTTTTT